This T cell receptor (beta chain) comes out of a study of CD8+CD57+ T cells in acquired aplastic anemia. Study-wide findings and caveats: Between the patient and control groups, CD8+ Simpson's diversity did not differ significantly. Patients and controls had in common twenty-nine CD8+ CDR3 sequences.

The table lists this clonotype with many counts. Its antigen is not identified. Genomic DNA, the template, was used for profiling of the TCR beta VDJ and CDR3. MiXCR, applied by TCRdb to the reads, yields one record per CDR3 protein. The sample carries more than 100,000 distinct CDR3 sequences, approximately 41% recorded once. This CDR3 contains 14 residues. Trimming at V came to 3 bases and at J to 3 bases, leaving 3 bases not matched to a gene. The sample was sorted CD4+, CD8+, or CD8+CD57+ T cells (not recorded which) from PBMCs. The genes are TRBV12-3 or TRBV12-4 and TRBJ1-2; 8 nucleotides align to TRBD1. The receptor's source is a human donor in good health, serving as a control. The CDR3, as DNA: TGTGCCAGCAGTTTGAACAGGGGGGACTATGGCTACACCTTC. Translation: CASSLNRGDYGYTF.